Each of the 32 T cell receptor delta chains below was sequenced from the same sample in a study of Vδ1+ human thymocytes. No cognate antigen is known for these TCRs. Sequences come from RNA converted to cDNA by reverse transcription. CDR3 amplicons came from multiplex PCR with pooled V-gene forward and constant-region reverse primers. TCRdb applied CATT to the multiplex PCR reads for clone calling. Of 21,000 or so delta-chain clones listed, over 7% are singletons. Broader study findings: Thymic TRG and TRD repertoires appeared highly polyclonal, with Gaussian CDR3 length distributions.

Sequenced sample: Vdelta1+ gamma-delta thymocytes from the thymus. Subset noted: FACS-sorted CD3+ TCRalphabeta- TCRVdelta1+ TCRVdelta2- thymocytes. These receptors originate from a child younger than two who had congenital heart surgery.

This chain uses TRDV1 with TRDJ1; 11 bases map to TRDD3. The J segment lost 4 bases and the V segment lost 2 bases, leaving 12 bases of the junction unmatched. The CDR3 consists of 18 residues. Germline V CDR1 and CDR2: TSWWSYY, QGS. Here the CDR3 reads CALGEGDKLGDISDKLIF. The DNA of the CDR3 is TGTGCTCTTGGGGAAGGCGACAAACTGGGGGATATCAGCGATAAACTCATCTTT.

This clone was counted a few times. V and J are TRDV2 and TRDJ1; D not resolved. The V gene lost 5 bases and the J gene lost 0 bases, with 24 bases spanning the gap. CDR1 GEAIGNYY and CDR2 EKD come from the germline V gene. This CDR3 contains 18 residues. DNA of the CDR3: TGTGCCTGTGCGTGTGGAGTCCTGGTAAAATTGTACACCGATAAACTCATCTTT. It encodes CACACGVLVKLYTDKLIF.

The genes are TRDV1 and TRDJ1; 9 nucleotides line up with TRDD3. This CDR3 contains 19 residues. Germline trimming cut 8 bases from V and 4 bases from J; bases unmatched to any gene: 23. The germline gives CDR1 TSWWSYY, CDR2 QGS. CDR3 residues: CALSAPIMGSGGLGDKLIF. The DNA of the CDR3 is TGTGCTCTTTCGGCGCCAATTATGGGATCTGGGGGATTGGGCGATAAACTCATCTTT.

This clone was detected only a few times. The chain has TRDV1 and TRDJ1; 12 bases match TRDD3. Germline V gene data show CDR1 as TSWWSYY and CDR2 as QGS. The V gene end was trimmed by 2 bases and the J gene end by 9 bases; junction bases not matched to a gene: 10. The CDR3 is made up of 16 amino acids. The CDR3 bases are TGTGCTCTTGGGGAAGGGACTCCTACTGGGGGATACCAACTCATCTTT. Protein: CALGEGTPTGGYQLIF.

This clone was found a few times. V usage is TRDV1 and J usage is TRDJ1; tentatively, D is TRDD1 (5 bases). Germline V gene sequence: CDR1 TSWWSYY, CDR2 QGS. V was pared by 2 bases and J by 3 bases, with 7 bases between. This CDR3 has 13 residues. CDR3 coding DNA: TGTGCTCTTGGGGAAAAATACCCCGATAAACTCATCTTT. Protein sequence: CALGEKYPDKLIF.

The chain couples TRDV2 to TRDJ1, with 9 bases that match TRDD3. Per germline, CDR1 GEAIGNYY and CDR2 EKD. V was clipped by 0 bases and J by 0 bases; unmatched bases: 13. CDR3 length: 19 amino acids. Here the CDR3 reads CACDTTGAGGFPYTDKLIF. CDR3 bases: TGTGCCTGTGACACCACGGGAGCTGGGGGATTCCCTTACACCGATAAACTCATCTTT.

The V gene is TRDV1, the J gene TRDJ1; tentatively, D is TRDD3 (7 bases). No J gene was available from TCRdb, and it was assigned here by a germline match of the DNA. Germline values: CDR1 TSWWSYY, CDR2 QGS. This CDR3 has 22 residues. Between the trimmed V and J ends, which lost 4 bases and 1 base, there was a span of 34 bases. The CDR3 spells CALGGGPSHVLGSQGGTDKLIF. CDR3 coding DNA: TGTGCTCTTGGGGGGGGACCTTCCCACGTACTGGGGAGTCAAGGGGGCACCGATAAACTCATCTTT.

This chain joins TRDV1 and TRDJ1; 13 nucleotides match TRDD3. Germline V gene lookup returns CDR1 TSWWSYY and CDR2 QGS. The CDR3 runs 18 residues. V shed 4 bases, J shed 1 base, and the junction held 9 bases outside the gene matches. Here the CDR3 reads CALGVPFHWGIRTDKLIF. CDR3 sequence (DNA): TGTGCTCTTGGGGTACCCTTCCACTGGGGGATACGCACCGATAAACTCATCTTT.

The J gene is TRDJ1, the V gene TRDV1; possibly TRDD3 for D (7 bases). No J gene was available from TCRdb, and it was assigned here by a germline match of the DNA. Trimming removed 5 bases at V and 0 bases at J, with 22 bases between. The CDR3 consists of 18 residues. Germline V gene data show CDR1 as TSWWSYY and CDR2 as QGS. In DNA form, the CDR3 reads TGTGCTCTTGGGTCTCCTACTCGGGGGATTCGGTACACCGATAAACTCATCTTT. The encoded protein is CALGSPTRGIRYTDKLIF.

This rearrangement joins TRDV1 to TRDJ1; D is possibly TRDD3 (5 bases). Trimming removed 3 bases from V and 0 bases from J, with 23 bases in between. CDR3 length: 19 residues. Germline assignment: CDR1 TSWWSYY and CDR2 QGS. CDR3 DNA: TGTGCTCTTGGGGACCTGGGCGGGCCTTGGGGCGTGTACACCGATAAACTCATCTTT. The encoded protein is CALGDLGGPWGVYTDKLIF.

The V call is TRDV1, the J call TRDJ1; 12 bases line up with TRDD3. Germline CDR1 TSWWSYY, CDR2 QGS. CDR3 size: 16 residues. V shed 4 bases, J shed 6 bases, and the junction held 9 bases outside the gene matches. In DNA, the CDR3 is TGTGCTCTTGGGGTGTCTTATACTGGGGGATACCATAAACTCATCTTT. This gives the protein CALGVSYTGGYHKLIF.

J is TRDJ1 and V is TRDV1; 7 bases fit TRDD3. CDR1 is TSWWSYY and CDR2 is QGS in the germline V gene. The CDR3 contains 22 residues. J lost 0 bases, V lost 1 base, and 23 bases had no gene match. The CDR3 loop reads CALGERPPRVLGIHRYTDKLIF. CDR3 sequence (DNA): TGTGCTCTTGGGGAACGTCCCCCGAGGGTACTGGGGATTCACAGGTACACCGATAAACTCATCTTT.

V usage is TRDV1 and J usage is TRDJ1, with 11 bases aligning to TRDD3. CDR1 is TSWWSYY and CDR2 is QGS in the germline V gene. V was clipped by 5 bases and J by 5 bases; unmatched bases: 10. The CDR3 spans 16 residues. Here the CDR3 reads CALGPPVLGDIDKLIF. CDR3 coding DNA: TGTGCTCTTGGGCCACCAGTACTGGGGGATATTGATAAACTCATCTTT.

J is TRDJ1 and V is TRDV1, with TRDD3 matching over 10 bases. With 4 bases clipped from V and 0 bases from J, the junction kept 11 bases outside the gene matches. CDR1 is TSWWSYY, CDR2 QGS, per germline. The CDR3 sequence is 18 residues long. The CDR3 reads CALGVKTLTGGYTDKLIF. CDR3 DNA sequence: TGTGCTCTTGGGGTCAAAACCCTTACTGGGGGATACACCGATAAACTCATCTTT.

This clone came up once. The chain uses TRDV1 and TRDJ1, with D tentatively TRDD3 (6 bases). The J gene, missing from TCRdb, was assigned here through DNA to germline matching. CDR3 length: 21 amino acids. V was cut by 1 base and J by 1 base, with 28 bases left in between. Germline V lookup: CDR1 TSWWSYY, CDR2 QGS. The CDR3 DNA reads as TGTGCTCTTGGGGAACCCGATTGCGTGGCGGCTACGGGGGGGACCACCGATAAACTCATCTTT. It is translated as CALGEPDCVAATGGTTDKLIF.

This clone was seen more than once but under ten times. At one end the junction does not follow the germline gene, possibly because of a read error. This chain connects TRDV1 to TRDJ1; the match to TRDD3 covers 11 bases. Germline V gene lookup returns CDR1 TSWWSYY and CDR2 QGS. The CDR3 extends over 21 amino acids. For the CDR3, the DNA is TGTGCTCTTGGTCCAATAGTTTGGTCCTACGTCCCACTGGGGGATATTGGAGAACTCATCTTC. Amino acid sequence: CALGPIVWSYVPLGDIGELIF.

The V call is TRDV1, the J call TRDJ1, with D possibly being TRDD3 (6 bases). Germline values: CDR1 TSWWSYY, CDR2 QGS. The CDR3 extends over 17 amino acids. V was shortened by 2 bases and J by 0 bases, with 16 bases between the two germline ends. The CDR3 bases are TGTGCTCTTGGGGAAACTGTGTACTGGGTGTACACCGATAAACTCATCTTT. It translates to CALGETVYWVYTDKLIF.

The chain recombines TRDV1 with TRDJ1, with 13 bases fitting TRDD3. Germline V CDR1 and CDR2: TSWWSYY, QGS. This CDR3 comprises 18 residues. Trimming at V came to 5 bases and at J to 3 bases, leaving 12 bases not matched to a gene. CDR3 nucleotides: TGTGCTCTTGGGCCACCCCCACTGGGGGATACGACGGCCGATAAACTCATCTTT. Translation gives CALGPPPLGDTTADKLIF.

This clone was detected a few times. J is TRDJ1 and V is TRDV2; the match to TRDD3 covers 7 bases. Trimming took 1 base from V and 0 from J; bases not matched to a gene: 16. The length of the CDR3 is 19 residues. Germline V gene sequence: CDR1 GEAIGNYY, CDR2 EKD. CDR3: CACDTFQGGGISYTDKLIF. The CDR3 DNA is TGTGCCTGTGACACGTTCCAGGGTGGGGGAATCTCGTACACCGATAAACTCATCTTT.

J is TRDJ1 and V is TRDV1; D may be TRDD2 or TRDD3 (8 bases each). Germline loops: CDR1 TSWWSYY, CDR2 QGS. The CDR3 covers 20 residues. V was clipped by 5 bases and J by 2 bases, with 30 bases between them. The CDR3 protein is CALGIPSSYGTGDRTDKLIF. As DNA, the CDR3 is TGTGCTCTTGGGATCCCCTCTTCCTACGGAACGGGGGATAGGACCGATAAACTCATCTTT.

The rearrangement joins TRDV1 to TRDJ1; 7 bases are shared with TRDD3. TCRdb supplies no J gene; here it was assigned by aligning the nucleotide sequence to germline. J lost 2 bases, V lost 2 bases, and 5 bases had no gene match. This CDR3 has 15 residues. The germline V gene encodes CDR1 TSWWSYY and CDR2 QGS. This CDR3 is CALGEGSGDTDKLIF. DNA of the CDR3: TGTGCTCTTGGGGAAGGGTCGGGGGATACCGATAAACTCATCTTT.

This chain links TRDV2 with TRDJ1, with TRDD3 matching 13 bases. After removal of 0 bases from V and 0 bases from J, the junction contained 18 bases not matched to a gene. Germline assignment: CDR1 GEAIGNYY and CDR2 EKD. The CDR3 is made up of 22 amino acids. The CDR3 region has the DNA TGTGCCTGTGACACCAATGCTACTGGGGGATACGAATTAGGGACGCACACCGATAAACTCATCTTT. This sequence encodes CACDTNATGGYELGTHTDKLIF.

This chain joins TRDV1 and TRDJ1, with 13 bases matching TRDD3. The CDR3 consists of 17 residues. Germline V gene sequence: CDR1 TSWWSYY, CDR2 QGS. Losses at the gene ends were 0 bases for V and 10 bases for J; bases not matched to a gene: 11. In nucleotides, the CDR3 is TGTGCTCTTGGGGAACTAAAGGGTACGTACTGGGGGATACGACTCATCTTT. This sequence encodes CALGELKGTYWGIRLIF.

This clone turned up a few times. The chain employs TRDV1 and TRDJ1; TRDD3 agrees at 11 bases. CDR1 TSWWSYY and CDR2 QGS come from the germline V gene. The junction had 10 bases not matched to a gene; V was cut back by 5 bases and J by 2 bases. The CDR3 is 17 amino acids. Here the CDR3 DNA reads TGTGCTCTTGGGTTCAAACTGGGGGATAGAGGAACCGATAAACTCATCTTT. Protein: CALGFKLGDRGTDKLIF.

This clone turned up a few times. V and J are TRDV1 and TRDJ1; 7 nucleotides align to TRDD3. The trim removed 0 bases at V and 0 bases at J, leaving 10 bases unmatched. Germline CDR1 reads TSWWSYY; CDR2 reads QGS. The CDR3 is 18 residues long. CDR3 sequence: CALGELVPTGDYTDKLIF. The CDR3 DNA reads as TGTGCTCTTGGGGAACTCGTCCCTACTGGGGATTACACCGATAAACTCATCTTT.

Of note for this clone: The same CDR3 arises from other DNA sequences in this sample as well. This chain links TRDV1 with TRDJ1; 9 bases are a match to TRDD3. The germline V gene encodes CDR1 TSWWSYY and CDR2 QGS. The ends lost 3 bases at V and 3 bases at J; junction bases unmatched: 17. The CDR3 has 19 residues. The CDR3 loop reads CALGEPFVGVGDTPDKLIF. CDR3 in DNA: TGTGCTCTTGGGGAGCCTTTTGTGGGGGTCGGGGATACGCCCGATAAACTCATCTTT.

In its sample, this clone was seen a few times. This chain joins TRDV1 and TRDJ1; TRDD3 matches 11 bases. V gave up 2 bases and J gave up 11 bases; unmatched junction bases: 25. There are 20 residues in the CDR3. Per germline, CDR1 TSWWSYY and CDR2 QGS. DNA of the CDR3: TGTGCTCTTGGGGAAGTCCTTTCCAGCCCACCGGTACTGGGGGATAAAAACCTCATCTTT. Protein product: CALGEVLSSPPVLGDKNLIF.

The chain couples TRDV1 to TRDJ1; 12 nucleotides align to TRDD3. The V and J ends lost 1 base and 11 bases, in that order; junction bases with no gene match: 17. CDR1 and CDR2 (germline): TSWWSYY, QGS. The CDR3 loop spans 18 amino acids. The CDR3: CALGERPTTGGYPARLIF. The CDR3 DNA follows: TGTGCTCTTGGGGAACGCCCCACTACTGGGGGATACCCGGCTAGGCTCATCTTT.

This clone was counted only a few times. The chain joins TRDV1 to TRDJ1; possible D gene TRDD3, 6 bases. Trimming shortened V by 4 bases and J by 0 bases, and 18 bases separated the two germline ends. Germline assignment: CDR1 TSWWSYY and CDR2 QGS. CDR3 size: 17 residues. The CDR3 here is CALGGSLGWPHTDKLIF. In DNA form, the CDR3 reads TGTGCTCTTGGGGGCTCCCTGGGGTGGCCCCACACCGATAAACTCATCTTT.

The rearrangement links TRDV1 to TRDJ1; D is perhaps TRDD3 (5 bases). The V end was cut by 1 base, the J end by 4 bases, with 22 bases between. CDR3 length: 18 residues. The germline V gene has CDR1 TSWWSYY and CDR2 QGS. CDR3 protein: CALGERRNCGIVSDKLIF. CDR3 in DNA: TGTGCTCTTGGGGAACGTCGTAACTGTGGGATTGTCAGCGATAAACTCATCTTT.

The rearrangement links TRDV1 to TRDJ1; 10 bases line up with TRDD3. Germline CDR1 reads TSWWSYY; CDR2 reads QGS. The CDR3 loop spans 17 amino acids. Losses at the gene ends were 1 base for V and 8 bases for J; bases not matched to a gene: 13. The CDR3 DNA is TGTGCTCTTGGGGAACCCTTCGGTTTGGGGGATACCTCAAAACTCATCTTT. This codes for CALGEPFGLGDTSKLIF.

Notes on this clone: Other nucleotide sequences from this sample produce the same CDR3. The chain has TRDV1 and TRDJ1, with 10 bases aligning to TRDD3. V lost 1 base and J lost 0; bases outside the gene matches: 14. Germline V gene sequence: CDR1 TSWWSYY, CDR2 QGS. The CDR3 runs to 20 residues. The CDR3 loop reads CALGEPLSFRTGGYTDKLIF. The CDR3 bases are TGTGCTCTTGGGGAACCCCTTTCCTTCCGTACTGGGGGATACACCGATAAACTCATCTTT.